This TCR beta chain stems from a study of shared T cell receptors in the human thymus. Unmatched junction bases numbered 4, after V lost 1 base and J lost 2 bases. In germline, CDR1 is SEHNR, CDR2 FQNEAQ (reference sequence). The CDR3 is made up of 15 amino acids. Assay used: immunoSEQ multiplex PCR; TCRdb lists only in-frame clones, some missing. The sample lists 450,000 to 650,000 clones, about 80% occurring once. The data also belong to a second study, concerning human thymus T cells. That publication notes: Healthy Finnish infants undergoing corrective surgery for congenital heart defects were the donors. Thymic samples were excised during corrective heart operations. Thymic repertoires of unrelated individuals were reported in related research to overlap highly.

Input material: thymocytes. This receptor was obtained from a boy younger than two with a congenital heart defect. The gene calls are TRBV7-9 and TRBJ2-5; 7 nucleotides agree with TRBD1. CDR3 nucleotides: TGTGCCAGCAGCTTAGGGGACAGCTTACAAGAGACCCAGTACTTC. This gives the protein CASSLGDSLQETQYF.